The sequence of this T cell receptor beta chain was determined in a study of a mutant IDH1 vaccine in newly diagnosed glioma. In the study overall: Radiotherapy, temozolomide, or both had been given previously, and both were given to most.

Noted time point: week 11, during vaccination. Alongside topical imiquimod, each dose of vaccine comprised 300 ug of mutant IDH1 20-mer peptide. In the case of this clone: What it binds is unknown.

The assay was immunoSEQ multiplex PCR, and TCRdb's table has in-frame clones only and misses some. This sample has around 100,000 clones; roughly 90% occur once, and the top ten carry roughly 0.55%. The CDR3 sequence is 15 residues long. From germline, CDR1 is LNHDA and CDR2 SQIVND (reference sequence). Trimming cost V 4 bases and J 2 bases; bases outside gene matches: 5. The material was PBMCs, obtained from a glioma patient whose treatment included an IDH1 peptide vaccine. The chain has TRBV19 and TRBJ2-4; 7 nucleotides match TRBD2. The clonotype originates from a woman aged 45 to 65 with glioma. The CDR3 nucleotides read TGTGCCAGTAGTAAGGGCGGGGGATCCAAAAACATTCAGTACTTC. Translation: CASSKGGGSKNIQYF.